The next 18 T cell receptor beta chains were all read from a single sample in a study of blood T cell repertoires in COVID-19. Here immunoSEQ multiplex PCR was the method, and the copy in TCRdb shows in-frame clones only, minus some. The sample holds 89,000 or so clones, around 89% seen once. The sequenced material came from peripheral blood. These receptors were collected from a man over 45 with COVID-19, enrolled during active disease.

Here the CDR3 reads CASSVSLRTGNWNEQYF. The DNA for the CDR3 is TGTGCCAGCAGCGTTTCTCTTAGGACAGGGAACTGGAACGAGCAGTACTTC. V gene TRBV9 combines with J gene TRBJ2-7; TRBD1 agrees at 8 bases. V shed 2 bases and J 5 bases; nucleotides not matched to a gene: 15. There are 17 residues in the CDR3. The germline CDR1 and CDR2 sequences are SGDLS and YYNGEE.

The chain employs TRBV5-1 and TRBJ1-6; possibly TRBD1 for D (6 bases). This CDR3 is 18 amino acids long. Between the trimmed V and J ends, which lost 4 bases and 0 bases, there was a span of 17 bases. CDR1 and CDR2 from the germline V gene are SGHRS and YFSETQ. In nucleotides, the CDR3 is TGCGCCAGCAGCCCGGAGGGGGGGCAGAGCTCCTATAATTCACCCCTCCACTTT. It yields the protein CASSPEGGQSSYNSPLHF.

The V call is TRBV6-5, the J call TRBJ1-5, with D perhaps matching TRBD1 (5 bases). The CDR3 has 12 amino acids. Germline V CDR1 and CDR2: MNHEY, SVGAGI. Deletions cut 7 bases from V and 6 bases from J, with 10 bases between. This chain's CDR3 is CASNRQGQPQHF. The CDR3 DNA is TGTGCCAGCAACCGCCAGGGTCAGCCCCAGCATTTT.

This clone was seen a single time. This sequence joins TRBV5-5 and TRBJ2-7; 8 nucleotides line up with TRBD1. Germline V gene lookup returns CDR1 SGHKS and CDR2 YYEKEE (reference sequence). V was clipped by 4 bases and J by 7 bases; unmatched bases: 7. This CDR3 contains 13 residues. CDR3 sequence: CASSIGTGPEQYF. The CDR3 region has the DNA TGTGCCAGCAGCATAGGGACAGGACCGGAGCAGTACTTC.

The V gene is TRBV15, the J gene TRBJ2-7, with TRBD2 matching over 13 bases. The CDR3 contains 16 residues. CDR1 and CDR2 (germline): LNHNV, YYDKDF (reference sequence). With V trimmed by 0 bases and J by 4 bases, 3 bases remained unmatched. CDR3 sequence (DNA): TGTGCCACCAGCAGAGAGAGGACTAGCGGGGGTTACGAGCAGTACTTC. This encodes CATSRERTSGGYEQYF.

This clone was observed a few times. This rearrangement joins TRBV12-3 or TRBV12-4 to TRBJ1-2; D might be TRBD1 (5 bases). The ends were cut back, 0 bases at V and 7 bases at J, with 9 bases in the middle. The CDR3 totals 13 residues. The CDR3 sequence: CASSLARAPGYTF. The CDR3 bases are TGTGCCAGCAGTTTAGCCAGGGCCCCTGGCTACACCTTC.

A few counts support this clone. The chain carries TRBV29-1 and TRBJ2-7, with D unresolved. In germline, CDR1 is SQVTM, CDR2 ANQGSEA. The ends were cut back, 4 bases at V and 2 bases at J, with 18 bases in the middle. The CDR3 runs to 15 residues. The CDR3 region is CSVADSGSVAYEQYF. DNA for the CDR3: TGCAGCGTTGCCGATTCAGGATCTGTGGCCTACGAGCAGTACTTC.

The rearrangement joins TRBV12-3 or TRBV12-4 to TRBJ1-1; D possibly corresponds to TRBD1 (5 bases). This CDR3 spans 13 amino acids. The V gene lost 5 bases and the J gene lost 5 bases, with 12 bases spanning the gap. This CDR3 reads CASSKTGGTEAFF. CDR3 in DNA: TGTGCCAGCAGTAAGACCGGGGGGACTGAAGCTTTCTTT.

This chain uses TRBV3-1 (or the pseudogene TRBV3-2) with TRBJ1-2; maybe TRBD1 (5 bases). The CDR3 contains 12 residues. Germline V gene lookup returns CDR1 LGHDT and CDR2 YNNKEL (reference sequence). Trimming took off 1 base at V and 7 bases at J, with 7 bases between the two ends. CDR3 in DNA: TGTGCCAGCAGCCAAGGGGGGGGTGGCTACACCTTC. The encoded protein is CASSQGGGGYTF.

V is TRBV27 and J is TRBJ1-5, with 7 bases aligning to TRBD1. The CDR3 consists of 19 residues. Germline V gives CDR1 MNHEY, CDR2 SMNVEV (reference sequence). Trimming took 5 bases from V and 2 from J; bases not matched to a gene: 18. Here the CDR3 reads CASSHIGVTGVRGNQPQHF. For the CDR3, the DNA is TGTGCCAGCAGTCACATTGGGGTAACAGGGGTTAGGGGCAATCAGCCCCAGCATTTT.

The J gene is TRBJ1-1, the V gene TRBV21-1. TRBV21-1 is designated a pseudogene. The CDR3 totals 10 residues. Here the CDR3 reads CASRLDEAFF. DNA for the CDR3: TGTGCCAGCCGACTTGACGAAGCTTTCTTT.

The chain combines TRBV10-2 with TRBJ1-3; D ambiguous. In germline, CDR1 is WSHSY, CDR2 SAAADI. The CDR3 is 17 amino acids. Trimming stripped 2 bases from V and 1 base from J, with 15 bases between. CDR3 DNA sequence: TGCGCCAGCAGTGAGCCGGGGAGGGCCGGGTCTGGAAACACCATATATTTT. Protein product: CASSEPGRAGSGNTIYF.

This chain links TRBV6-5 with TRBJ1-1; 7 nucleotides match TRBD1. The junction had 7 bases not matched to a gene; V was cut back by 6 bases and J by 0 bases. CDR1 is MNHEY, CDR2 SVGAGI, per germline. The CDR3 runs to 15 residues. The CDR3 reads CASRGGTAVNTEAFF. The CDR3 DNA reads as TGTGCCAGCAGGGGCGGGACAGCTGTGAACACTGAAGCTTTCTTT.

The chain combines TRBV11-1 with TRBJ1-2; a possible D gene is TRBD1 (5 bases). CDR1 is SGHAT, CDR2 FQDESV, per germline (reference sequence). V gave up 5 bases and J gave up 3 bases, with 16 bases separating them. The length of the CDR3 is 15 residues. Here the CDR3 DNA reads TGTGCCAGCAGCCTTGATCAGGGATTAGACTATGGCTACACCTTC. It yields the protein CASSLDQGLDYGYTF.

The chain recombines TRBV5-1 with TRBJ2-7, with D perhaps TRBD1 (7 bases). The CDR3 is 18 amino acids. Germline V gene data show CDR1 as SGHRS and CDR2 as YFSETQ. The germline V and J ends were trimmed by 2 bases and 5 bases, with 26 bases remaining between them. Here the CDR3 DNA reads TGCGCCAGCAGCTTCATGGGGCGGAGGGGGCTTTTGACTGACGAGCAGTACTTC. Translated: CASSFMGRRGLLTDEQYF. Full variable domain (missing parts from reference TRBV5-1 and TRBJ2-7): KAGVTQTPRYLIKTRGQQVTLSCSPISGHRSVSWYQQTPGQGLQFLFEYFSETQRNKGNFPGRFSGRQFSNSRSEMNVSTLELGDSALYLCASSFMGRRGLLTDEQYFGPGTRLTVT.

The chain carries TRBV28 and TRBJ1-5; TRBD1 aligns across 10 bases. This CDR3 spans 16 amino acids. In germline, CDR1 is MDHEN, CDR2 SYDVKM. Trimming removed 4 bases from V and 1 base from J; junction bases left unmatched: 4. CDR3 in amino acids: CASSSWTGGSNQPQHF. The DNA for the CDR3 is TGTGCCAGCAGTTCATGGACAGGGGGGAGCAATCAGCCCCAGCATTTT.

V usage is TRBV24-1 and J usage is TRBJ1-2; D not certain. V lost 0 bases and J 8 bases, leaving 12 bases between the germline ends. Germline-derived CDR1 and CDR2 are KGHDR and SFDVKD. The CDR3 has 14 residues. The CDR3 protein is CATSDLGSSRGYTF. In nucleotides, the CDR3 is TGTGCCACCAGTGATTTGGGCAGTTCGAGGGGCTACACCTTC.

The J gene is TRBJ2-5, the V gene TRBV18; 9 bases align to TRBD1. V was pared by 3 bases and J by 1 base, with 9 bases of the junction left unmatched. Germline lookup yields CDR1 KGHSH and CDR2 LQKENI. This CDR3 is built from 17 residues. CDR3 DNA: TGTGCCAGCTCACCTCCCGGGACAGGGCAGTTCCAAGAGACCCAGTACTTC. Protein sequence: CASSPPGTGQFQETQYF.